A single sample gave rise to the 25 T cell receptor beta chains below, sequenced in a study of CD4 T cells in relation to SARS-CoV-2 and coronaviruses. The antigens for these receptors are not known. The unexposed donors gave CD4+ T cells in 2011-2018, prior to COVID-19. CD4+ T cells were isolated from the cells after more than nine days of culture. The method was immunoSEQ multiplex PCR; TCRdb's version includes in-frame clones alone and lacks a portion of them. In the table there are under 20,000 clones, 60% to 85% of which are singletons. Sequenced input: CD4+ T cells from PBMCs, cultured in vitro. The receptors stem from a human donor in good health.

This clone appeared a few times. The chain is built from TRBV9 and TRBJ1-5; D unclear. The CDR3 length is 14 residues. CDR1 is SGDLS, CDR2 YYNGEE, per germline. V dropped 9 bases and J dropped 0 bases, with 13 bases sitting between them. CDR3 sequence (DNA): TGTGCCATGTTCGGGCTAGATAGCAATCAGCCCCAGCATTTT. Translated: CAMFGLDSNQPQHF. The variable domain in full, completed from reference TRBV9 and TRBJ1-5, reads DSGVTQTPKHLITATGQRVTLRCSPRSGDLSVYWYQQSLDQGLQFLIQYYNGEERAKGNILERFSAQQFPDLHSELNLSSLELGDSALYFCAMFGLDSNQPQHFGDGTRLSIL.

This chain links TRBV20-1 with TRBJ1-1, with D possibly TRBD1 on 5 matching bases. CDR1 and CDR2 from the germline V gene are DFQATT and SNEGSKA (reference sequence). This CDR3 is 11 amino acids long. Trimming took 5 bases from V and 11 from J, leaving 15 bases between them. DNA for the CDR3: TGCAGTGCTGAAACAGGTTCGAGGGCTTTCTTT. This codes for CSAETGSRAFF.

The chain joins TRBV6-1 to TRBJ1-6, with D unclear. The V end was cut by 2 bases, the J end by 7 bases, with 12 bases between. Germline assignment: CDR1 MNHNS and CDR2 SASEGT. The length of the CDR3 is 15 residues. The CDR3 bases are TGTGCCAGCAGTGAACTGGAGGTAGTGAATTCACCCCTCCACTTT. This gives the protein CASSELEVVNSPLHF.

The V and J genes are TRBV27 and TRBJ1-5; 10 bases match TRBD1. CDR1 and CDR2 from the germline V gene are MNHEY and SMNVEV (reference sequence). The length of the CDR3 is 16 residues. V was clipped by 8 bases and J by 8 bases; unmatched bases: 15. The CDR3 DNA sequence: TGTGCCAGCGCAGAGAGGGGGACAGGGGTTATGGAGCCCCAGCATTTT. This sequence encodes CASAERGTGVMEPQHF.

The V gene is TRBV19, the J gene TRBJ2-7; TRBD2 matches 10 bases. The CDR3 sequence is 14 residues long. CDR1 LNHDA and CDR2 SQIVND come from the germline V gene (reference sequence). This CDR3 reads CATKEASGRYEQYF. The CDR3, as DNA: TGTGCTACGAAAGAAGCTAGCGGGAGATACGAGCAGTACTTC.

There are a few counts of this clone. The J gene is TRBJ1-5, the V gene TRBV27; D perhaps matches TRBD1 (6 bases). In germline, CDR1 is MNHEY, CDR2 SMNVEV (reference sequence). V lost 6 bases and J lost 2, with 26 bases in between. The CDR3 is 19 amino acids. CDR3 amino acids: CASSPSRHLAGVRNQPQHF. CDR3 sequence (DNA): TGTGCCAGCAGCCCTTCCAGGCACCTAGCAGGGGTTCGCAATCAGCCCCAGCATTTT.

CDR3 in amino acids: CASSYDPINSNQPQHF. The CDR3 DNA reads TGTGCCAGCAGTTATGATCCAATTAATAGCAATCAGCCCCAGCATTTT. The chain links TRBV6-6 to TRBJ1-5; D not resolved. V lost 3 bases and J lost 0, with 12 bases in between. CDR3 length: 16 residues. CDR1 MNHNY and CDR2 SVGAGI come from the germline V gene (reference sequence).

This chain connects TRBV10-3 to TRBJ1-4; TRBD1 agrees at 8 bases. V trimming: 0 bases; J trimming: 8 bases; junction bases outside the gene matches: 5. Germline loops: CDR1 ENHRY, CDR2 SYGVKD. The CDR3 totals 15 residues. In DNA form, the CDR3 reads TGTGCCATCAGTGAGTCTCAGGGGGCCCGGGAAAAACTGTTTTTT. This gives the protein CAISESQGAREKLFF.

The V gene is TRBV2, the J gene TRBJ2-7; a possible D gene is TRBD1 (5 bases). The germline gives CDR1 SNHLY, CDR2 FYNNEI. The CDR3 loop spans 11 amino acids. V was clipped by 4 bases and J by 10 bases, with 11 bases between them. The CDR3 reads CASSVWGPQYF. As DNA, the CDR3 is TGTGCCAGCAGTGTGTGGGGCCCACAGTACTTC.

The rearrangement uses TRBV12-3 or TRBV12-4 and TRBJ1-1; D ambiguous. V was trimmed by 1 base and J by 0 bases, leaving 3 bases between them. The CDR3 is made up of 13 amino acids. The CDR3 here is CASSLGVNTEAFF. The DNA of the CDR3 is TGTGCCAGCAGTTTAGGGGTGAACACTGAAGCTTTCTTT.

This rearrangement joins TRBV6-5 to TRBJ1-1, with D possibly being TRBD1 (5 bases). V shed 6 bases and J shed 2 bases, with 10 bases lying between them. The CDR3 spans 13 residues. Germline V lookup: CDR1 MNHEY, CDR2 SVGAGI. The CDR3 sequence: CASRGTANTEAFF. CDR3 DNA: TGTGCCAGCAGAGGGACGGCTAACACTGAAGCTTTCTTT.

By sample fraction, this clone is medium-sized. In nucleotides, the CDR3 is TGTGCCAGCAGCTTAGGGTTCAGCGGGAATACCTACGAGCAGTACTTC. It is translated as CASSLGFSGNTYEQYF. The genes are TRBV11-2 and TRBJ2-7, with TRBD2 matching over 7 bases. The CDR3 contains 16 residues. CDR1 is SGHAT and CDR2 is FQNNGV in the germline V gene. J was trimmed by 2 bases and V by 1 base; bases with no gene match: 8.

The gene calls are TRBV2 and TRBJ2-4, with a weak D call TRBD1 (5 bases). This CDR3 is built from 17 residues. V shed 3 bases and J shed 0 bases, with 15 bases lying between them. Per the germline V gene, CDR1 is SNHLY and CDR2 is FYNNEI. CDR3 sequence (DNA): TGTGCCAGCAGTGACGGACATACAATCTTAGCCAAAAACATTCAGTACTTC. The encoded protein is CASSDGHTILAKNIQYF.

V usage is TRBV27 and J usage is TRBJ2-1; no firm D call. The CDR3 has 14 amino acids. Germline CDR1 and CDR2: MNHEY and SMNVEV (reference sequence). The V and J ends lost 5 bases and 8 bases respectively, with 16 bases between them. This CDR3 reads CASSPQGRAHEQFF. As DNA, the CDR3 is TGTGCCAGCAGTCCCCAAGGTCGGGCGCATGAGCAGTTCTTC.

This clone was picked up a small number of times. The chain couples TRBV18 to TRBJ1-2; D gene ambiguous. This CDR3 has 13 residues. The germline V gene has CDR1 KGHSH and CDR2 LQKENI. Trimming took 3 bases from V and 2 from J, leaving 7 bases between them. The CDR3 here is CASSPANNYGYTF. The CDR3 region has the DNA TGTGCCAGCTCACCCGCGAACAACTATGGCTACACCTTC.

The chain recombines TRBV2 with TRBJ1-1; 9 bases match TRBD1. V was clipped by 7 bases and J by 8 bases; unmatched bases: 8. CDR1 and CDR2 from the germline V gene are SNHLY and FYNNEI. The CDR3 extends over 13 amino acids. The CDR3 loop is CASTGQGKGEAFF. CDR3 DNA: TGTGCCAGCACGGGACAGGGTAAGGGAGAAGCTTTCTTT.

CDR3 coding DNA: TGTGCCAGCAGCTTTGGAGGATACACTGAAGCTTTCTTT. Translation gives CASSFGGYTEAFF. The genes are TRBV7-2 and TRBJ1-1; D uncertain. The germline V and J ends were trimmed by 3 bases and 3 bases, with 8 bases remaining between them. The CDR3 is 13 amino acids. Germline V gives CDR1 SGHTA, CDR2 FQGNSA.

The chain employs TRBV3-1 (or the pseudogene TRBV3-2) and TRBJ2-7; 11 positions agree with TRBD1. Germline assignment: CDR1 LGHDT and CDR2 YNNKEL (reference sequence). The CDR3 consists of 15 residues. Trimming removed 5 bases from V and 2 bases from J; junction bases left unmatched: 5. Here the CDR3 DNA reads TGTGCCAGCAGCTGGGGACAGGGGGGGACCTACGAGCAGTACTTC. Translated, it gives CASSWGQGGTYEQYF.

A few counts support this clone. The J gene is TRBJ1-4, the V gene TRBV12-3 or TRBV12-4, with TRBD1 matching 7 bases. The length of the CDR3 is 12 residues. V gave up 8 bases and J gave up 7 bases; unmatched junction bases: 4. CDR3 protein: CASGTAGEKLFF. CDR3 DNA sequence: TGTGCCAGCGGGACAGCGGGTGAAAAACTGTTTTTT.

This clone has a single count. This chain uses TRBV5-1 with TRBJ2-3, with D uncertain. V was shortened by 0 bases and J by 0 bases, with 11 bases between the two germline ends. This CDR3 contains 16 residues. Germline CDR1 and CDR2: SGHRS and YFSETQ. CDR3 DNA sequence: TGCGCCAGCAGCTTGGTATTAGTCCTGAGCACAGATACGCAGTATTTT. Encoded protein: CASSLVLVLSTDTQYF.

Here the CDR3 reads CASSEAGGRSAKNIQYF. The CDR3 DNA reads TGTGCCAGCAGTGAAGCGGGCGGCAGGTCGGCCAAAAACATTCAGTACTTC. V and J are TRBV6-1 and TRBJ2-4; D uncertain. Per germline, CDR1 MNHNS and CDR2 SASEGT. This CDR3 has 17 residues. V lost 0 bases, J lost 1 base, and 13 bases lay in between.

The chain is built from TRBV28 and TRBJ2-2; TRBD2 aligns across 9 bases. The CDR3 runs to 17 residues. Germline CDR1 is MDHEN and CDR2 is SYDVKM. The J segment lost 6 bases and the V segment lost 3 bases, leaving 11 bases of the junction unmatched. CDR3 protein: CASSFLGGRGFAGELFF. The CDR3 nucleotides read TGTGCCAGCAGTTTTTTGGGCGGGAGGGGTTTCGCCGGGGAGCTGTTTTTT.

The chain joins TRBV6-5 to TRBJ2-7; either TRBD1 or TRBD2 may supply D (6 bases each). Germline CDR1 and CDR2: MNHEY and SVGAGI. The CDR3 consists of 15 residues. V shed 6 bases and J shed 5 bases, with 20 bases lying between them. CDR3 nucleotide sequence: TGTGCCAGCAGACGCCTAACAGGGAGGAGGGACGAGCAGTACTTC. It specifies CASRRLTGRRDEQYF.

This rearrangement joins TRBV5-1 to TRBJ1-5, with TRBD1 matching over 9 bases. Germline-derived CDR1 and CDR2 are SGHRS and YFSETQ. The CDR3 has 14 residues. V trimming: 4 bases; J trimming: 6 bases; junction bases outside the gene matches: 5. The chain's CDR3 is CASSPGQGGQPQHF. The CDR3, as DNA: TGCGCCAGCAGCCCGGGACAGGGCGGTCAGCCCCAGCATTTT.

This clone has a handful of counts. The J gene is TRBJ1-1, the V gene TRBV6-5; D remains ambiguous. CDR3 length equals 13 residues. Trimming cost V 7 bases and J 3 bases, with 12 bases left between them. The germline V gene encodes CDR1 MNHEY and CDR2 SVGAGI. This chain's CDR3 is CASILTGYTEAFF. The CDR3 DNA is TGTGCCAGCATCTTGACGGGGTACACTGAAGCTTTCTTT.